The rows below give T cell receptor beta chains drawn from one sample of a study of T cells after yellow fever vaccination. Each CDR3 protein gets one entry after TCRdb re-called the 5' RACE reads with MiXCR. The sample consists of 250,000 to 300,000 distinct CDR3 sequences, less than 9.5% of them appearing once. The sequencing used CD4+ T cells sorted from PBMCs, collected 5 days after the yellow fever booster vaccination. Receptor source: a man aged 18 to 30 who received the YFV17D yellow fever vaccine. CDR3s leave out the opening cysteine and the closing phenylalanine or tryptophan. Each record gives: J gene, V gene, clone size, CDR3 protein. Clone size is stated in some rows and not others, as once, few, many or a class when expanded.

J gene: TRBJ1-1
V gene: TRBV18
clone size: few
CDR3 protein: ASSPVLGLEVVGNTEAF

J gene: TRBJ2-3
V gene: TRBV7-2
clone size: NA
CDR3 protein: ASSLIRTDTQY

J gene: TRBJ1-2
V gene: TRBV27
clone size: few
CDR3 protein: ASSSRARNYGYT

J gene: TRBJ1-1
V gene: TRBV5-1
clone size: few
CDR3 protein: AISRLGTGTTANFFAEAF

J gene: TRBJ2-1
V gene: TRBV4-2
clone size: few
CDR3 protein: ASRGRYIEQF

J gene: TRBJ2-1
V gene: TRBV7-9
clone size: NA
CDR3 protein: ASSLGSGGADEQF

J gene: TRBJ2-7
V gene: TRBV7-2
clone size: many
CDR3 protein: ASSRRAALEQY

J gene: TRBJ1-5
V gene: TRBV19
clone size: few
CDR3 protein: ASSITRDGNNQPQH

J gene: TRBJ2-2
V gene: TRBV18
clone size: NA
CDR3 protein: ASSPPGHPNTGELF

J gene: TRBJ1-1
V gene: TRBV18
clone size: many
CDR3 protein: ASSPLKSTTPNTEAF

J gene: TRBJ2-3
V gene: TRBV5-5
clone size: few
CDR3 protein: ASSSRLAGATSTDTQY

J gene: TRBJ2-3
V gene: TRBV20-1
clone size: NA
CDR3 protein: SANGGATDTQY

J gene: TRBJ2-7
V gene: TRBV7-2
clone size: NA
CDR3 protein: AGSLAGAEQY

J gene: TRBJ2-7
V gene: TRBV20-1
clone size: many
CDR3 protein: SARDPGQGSYEQY

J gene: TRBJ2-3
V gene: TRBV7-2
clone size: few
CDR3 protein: ASSFSLDTQY

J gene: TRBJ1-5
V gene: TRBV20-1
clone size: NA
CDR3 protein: SASFGTGNQPQH

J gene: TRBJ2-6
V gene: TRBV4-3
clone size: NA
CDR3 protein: ASSPRSGSSGANVLT

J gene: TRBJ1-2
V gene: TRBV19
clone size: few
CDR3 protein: ASSGRDSSDYGYT

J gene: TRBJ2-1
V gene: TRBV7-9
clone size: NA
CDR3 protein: ASKGLGDGHNEQF

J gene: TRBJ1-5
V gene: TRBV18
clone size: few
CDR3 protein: ASSSVFSNQPQH

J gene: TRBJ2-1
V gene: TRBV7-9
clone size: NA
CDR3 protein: ASSLVPFDEQF

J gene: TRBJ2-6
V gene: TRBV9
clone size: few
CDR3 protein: ASSVVYSGANVLT

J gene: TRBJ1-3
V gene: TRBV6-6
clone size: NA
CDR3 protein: ASSYQRSGERNTIY

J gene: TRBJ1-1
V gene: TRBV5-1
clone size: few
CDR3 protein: ASSLAPRQGDTEAF

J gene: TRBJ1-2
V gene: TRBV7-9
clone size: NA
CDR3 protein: ASSLRDRTNYGYT

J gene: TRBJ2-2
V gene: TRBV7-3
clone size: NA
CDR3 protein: ASSADRPNTGELF

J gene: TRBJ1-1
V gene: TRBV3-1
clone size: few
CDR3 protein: ASSPWGQGRTEAF

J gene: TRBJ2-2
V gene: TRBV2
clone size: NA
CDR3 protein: ASSESDYTGELF

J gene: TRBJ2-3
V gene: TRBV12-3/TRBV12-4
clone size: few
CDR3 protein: ASSTGFDPSTDTQY

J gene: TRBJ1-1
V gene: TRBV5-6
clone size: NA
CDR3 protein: ASSLGLLRGPGTEAF

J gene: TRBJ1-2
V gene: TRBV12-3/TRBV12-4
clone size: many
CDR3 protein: ASSFQGIYGYT

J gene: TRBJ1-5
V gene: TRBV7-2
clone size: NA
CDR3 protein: ASSLRSRRDQPQH

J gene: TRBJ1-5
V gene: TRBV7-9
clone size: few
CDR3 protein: ASSLDRGIRGNQPQH

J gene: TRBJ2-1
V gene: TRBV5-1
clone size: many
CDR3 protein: ASSPLPGPQYNEQF

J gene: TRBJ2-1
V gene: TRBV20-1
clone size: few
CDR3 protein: SAPRDLYNEQF

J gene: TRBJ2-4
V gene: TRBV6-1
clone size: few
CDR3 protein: ASSEQRTGAKNIQY

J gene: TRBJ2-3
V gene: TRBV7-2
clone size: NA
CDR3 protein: ASSLMRGSTDTQY

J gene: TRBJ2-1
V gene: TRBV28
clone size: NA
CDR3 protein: ASSPQGRGGRNEQF

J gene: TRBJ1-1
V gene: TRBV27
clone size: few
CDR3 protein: ASSSWDRSNTEAF

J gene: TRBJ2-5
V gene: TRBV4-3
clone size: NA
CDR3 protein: ASSQDEAQTQY

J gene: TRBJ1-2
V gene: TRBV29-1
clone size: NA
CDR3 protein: SVPPEAANYGYT

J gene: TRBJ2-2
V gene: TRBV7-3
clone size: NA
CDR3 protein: ASSLGGGSTGELF

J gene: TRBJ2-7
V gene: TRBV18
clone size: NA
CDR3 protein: ASSPSGTGGSYEQY

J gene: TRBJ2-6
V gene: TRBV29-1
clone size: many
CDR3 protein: SVEDPVAAGANVLT

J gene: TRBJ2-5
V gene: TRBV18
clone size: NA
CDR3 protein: ASSPWDRGFQETQY

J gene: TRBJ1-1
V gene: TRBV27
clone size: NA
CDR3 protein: ASSQPGRANTEAF